This T cell receptor (beta chain) was identified in a study of patients and donors after allogeneic stem cell transplantation. TCRdb itself ran the RT-PCR reads through MiXCR, one entry per CDR3 protein. The sample records about 960,000 distinct CDR3 sequences, approximately 18% being singletons. The sample holds a few counts of this clonotype. Germline V CDR1 and CDR2: SGHTA, FQGNSA. The V and J ends lost 2 bases and 1 base respectively, with 17 bases between them. This CDR3 region has 17 residues. The TCR comes from a human donor who was either an allogeneic HSCT recipient or a stem cell or donor lymphocyte infusion donor (not recorded which). It is not recorded whose cells these are; they may come from a transplant donor. Sequencing was done on a sample of blood, either unsorted or a sorted T cell fraction (not recorded which). The chain is built from TRBV7-2 and TRBJ1-2, with TRBD1 as a possible D gene (5 bases). This CDR3 is CASSLRGRVVGNYGYTF. The CDR3 nucleotides are TGTGCCAGCAGCTTACGGGGCAGGGTGGTGGGTAACTATGGCTACACCTTC.